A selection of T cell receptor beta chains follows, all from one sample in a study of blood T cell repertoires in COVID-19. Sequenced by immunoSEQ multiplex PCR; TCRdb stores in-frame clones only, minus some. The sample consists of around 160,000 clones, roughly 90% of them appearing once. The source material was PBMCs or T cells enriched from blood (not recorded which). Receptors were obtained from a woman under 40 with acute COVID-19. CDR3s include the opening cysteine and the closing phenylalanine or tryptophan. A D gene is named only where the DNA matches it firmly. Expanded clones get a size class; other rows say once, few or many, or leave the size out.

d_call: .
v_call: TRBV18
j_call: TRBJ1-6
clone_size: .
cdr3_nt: TGTGCCAGCTCACCAGTAACCTTGAGAGGGTCCTATAATTCACCCCTCCACTTT
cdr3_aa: CASSPVTLRGSYNSPLHF

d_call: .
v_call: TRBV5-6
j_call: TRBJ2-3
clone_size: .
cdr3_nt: TGTGCCAGCAGCTTGGGTTTCTCGCAGTATTTT
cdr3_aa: CASSLGFSQYF

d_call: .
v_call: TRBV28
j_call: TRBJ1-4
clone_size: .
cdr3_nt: TGTGCCAGCAGTTTAAGTAGAGATAATGAAAAACTGTTTTTT
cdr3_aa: CASSLSRDNEKLFF

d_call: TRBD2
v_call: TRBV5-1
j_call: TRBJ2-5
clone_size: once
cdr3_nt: TGCGCCAGCAGCGGGCAGACTAGCGGACAAGAGACCCAGTACTTC
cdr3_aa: CASSGQTSGQETQYF

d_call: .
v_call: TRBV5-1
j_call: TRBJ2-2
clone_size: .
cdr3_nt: TGCGCCAGCAGCTTGGGAGGATCCTACACCGGGGAGCTGTTTTTT
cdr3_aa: CASSLGGSYTGELFF

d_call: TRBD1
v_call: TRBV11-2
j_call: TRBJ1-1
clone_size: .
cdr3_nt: TGTGCCAGCAGCCCGACAGGGAGCACTGAAGCTTTCTTT
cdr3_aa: CASSPTGSTEAFF

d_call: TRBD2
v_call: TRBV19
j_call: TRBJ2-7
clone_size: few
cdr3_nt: TGTGCCAGTAGTATAGCGACTAGCGGGAGTCACGAGCAGTACTTC
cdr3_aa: CASSIATSGSHEQYF

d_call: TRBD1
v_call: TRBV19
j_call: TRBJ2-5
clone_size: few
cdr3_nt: TGTGCCAGTAGTGGACAGGGGGCTGCAGAGACCCAGTACTTC
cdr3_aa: CASSGQGAAETQYF

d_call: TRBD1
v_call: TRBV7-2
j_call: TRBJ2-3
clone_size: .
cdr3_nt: TGTGCCAGCAGCCTCGACAGGGGGCAGGTTACGCAGTATTTT
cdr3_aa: CASSLDRGQVTQYF

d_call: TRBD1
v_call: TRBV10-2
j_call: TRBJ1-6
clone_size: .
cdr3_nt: TGCGCCAGCAGTGGACAGGGTAATTCACCCCTCCACTTT
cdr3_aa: CASSGQGNSPLHF

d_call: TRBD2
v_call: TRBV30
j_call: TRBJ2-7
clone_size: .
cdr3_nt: TGTGCCTGGGTTGGCGCGGGAGCTTTAAACGAGCAGTACTTC
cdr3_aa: CAWVGAGALNEQYF

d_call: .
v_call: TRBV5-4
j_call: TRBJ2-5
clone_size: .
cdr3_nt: TGTGCCAGCAGCGTATATACAGGGAGCGGAAAGACCCAGTACTTC
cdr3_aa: CASSVYTGSGKTQYF

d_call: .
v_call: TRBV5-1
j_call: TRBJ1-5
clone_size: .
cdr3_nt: TGCGCCAGCAGCCCAGGGGCCGATCAGCCCCAGCATTTT
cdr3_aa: CASSPGADQPQHF

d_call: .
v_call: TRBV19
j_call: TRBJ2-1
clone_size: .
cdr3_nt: TGTGCCAGTAGTATAGAAGGGAGTGAGCAGTTCTTC
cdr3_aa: CASSIEGSEQFF

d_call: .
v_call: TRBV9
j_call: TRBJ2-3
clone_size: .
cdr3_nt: TGTGCCAGCAGCATTCGCTCGCTGGGGCCTGGCACAGATACGCAGTATTTT
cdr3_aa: CASSIRSLGPGTDTQYF

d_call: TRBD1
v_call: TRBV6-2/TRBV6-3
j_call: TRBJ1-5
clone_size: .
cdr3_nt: TGTGCCAGCAGCCTACAGGGGAACAATCAGCCCCAGCATTTT
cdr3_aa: CASSLQGNNQPQHF

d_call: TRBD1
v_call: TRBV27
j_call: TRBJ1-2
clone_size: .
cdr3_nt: TGTGCCAGCAGCCGGGGGACAGGGAGGGACTATGGCTACACCTTC
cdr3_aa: CASSRGTGRDYGYTF

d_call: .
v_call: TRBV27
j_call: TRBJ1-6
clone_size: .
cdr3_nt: TGTGCCAGCAGTCCACCTCCGGGGGGCGGGAATTCACCCCTCCACTTT
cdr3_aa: CASSPPPGGGNSPLHF

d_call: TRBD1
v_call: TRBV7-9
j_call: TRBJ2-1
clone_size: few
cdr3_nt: TGTGCCAGCAGCATCGGTACAGGGGGCTACAATGAGCAGTTCTTC
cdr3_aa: CASSIGTGGYNEQFF

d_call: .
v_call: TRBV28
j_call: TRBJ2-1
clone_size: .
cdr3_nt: TGTGCCAGCAGACGGCAGGGAAACAATGAGCAGTTCTTC
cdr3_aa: CASRRQGNNEQFF

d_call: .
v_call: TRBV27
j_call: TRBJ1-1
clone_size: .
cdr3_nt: TGTGCCAGCAGGCCCCCGACTTGGGGCAGGGGAGATCTGAAGGCTTTCTTT
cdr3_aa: CASRPPTWGRGDLKAFF

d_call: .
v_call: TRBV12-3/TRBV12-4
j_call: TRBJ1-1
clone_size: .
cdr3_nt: TGTGCCAGCAGTGGTGGGCTCACGCAAGCTTTCTTT
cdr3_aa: CASSGGLTQAFF

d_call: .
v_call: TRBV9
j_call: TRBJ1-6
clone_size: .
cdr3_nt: TGTGCCAGCAGCGAAACACAGGGTTTCAATTCACCCCTCCACTTT
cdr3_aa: CASSETQGFNSPLHF

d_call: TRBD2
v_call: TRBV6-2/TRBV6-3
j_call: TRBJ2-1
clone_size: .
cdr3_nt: TGTGCCAGCAGTTACTCGAGCGGGAGCTCCTACAATGAGCAGTTCTTC
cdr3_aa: CASSYSSGSSYNEQFF

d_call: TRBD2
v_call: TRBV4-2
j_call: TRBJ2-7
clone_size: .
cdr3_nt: TGTGCCAGCAGCCAACCGGGACTAGCGGTATCCGAGCAGTACTTC
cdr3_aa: CASSQPGLAVSEQYF

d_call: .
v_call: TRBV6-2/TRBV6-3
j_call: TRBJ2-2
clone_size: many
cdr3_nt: TGTGCCAGCAGCCCCCCCCCGGATACGGGCGGGGAGCTGTTTTTT
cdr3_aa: CASSPPPDTGGELFF

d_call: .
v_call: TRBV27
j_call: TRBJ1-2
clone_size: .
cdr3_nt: TGTGCCAGCAGTTGGGAGACAGGCTATGGCTACACCTTC
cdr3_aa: CASSWETGYGYTF

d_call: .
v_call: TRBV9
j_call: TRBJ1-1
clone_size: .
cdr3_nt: TGTGCCAGCAGCCTCAGGGTTAACACTGAAGCTTTCTTT
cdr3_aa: CASSLRVNTEAFF

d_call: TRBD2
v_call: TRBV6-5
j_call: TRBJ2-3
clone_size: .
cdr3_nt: TGTGCCAGCCGACTAGCGCACAGCACAGATACGCAGTATTTT
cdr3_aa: CASRLAHSTDTQYF

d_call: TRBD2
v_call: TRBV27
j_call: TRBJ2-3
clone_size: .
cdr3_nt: TGTGCCAGCAGTTTTAGCGGGAGGGTTACAGATACGCAGTATTTT
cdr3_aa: CASSFSGRVTDTQYF

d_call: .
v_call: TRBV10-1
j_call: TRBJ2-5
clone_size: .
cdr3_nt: TGCGCCAGAGACCCAGGGTTGGCGGAGACCCAGTACTTC
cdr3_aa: CARDPGLAETQYF

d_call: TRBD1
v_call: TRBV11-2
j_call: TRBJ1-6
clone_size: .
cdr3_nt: TGTGCCAGCAGCGCCGGGACAGGGAGGTCACCCCTCCACTTT
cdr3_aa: CASSAGTGRSPLHF

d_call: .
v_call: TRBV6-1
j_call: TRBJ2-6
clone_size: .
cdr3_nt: TGTGCCAGCAGTGAAGCTAGCGGCTCTGGGGCCAACGTCCTGACTTTC
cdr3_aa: CASSEASGSGANVLTF

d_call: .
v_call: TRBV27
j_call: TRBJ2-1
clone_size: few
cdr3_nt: TGTGCCAGCAGTAACGTAGGGGGCTCCTACAATGAGCAGTTCTTC
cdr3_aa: CASSNVGGSYNEQFF

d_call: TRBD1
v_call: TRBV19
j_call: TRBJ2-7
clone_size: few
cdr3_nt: TGTGCCACCGAGACCGGGACAGGGTATCCCTACGAGCAGTACTTC
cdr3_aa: CATETGTGYPYEQYF

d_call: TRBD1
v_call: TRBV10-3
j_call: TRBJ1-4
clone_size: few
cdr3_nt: TGTGCCATCAGTGGGACAGGCGGGCCTAATGAAAAACTGTTTTTT
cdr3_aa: CAISGTGGPNEKLFF

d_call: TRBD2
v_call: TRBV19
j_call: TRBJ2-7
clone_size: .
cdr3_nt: TGTGCCAGTAGTACTAGCGGGAGAAGAACCTACGAGCAGTACTTC
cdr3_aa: CASSTSGRRTYEQYF

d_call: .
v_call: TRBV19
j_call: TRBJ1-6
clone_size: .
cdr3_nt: TGTGCCAGTAGTATCGTCGATTCACCCCTCCACTTT
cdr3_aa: CASSIVDSPLHF

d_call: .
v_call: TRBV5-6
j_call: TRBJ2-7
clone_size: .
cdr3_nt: TGTGCCAGCAGCTTTTTCCAGGGCTTCTACGAGCAGTACTTC
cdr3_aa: CASSFFQGFYEQYF

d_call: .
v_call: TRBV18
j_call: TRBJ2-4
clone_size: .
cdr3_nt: TGTGCCAGCTCACCGGGCAGGGGAAACATTCAGTACTTC
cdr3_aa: CASSPGRGNIQYF

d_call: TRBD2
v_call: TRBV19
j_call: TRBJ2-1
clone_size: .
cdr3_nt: TGTGCCAGTAGTATAGGAGGCAGCGGGAGGGCCTATAGGTACAATGAGCAGTTCTTC
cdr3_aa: CASSIGGSGRAYRYNEQFF

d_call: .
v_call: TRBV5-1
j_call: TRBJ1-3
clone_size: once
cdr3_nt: TGCGCCAGCAGACAGGGACCTCCATCTGGAAACACCATATATTTT
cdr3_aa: CASRQGPPSGNTIYF

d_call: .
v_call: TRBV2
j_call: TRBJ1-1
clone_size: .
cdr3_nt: TGTGCCAGCAGTTATGACAGTGAAGCTTTCTTT
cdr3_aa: CASSYDSEAFF

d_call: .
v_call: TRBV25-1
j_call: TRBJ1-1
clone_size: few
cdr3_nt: TGTGCCAGCAGTCCGACCTGGGGGGGGGCTGAAAACACTGAAGCTTTCTTT
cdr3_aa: CASSPTWGGAENTEAFF

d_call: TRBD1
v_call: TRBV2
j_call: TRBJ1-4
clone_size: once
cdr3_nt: TGTGCCAAACAAACAGGGGGATGGAGTGAAAAACTGTTTTTT
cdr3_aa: CAKQTGGWSEKLFF

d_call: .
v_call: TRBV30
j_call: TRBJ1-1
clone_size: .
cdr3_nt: TGTGCCTGGAGTACGCAGACGCGGGAAGCTTTCTTT
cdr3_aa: CAWSTQTREAFF

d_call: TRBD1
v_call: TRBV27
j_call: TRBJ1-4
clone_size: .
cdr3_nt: TGTGCCAGCAGCCCGGACAGGGGGGCGAGGCTGTTTTTT
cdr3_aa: CASSPDRGARLFF

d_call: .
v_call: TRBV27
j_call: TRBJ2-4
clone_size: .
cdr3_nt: TGTGCCAGCAGTTCGTCAGGGCTAGCCAAAAACATTCAGTACTTC
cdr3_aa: CASSSSGLAKNIQYF

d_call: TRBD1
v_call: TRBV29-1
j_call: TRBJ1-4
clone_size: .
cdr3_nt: TGCAGCGTTTCCGGCGACAGGGGACATAATGAAAAACTGTTTTTT
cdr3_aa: CSVSGDRGHNEKLFF